The rows below give T cell receptor beta chains drawn from one sample of a study of blood T cell repertoires in COVID-19. TCRdb keeps only in-frame clones here, not all; method: immunoSEQ multiplex PCR. This sample has roughly 68,000 clones, with 88% found just once. The sequencing sample was made of peripheral blood. These receptors all stem from a human donor in a cohort sampled during active COVID-19. Each CDR3 is given with its conserved first and last residue. Fields, in order: CDR3 DNA, CDR3 protein, clone size, D gene, J gene, CDR3 length, V gene. D genes are given only for firm matches. Only some rows state a clone size, as once, few, many or a class for expanded clones.

TGTGCCAGCAGCTTAGTGGCCCGGAGGACTGAAGCTTTCTTT,CASSLVARRTEAFF,.,.,TRBJ1-1,14,TRBV7-9
TGTGCCAGCAGTTACGACAGGATGAACACCGGGGAGCTGTTTTTT,CASSYDRMNTGELFF,.,.,TRBJ2-2,15,TRBV6-5
TGTGCCAGCAGCAGGACAGGGGGCGCACCCCTCCACTTT,CASSRTGGAPLHF,once,TRBD1,TRBJ1-6,13,TRBV7-2
TGCGCCAGCAGCTTGGGGACTAGCGGGAGCTACAATGAGCAGTTCTTC,CASSLGTSGSYNEQFF,.,TRBD2,TRBJ2-1,16,TRBV5-1
TGCGCCAGCGGGAGTGCGCACGGTCTCGACTACGAGCAGTACTTC,CASGSAHGLDYEQYF,.,.,TRBJ2-7,15,TRBV5-1
TGTGCCAGCAGCTTAGGCGGGGGGGCGGCGGCGCAGTATTTT,CASSLGGGAAAQYF,.,TRBD2,TRBJ2-3,14,TRBV7-6
TGTGCCAGCAGTTTACAAGGACAGGGTAACAATCAGCCCCAGCATTTT,CASSLQGQGNNQPQHF,.,TRBD1,TRBJ1-5,16,TRBV28
TGTGCCTGGAGATCCCTCGGGTTCTACGAGCAGTACTTC,CAWRSLGFYEQYF,.,.,TRBJ2-7,13,TRBV30
TGTGCCAGCAGCTTGGTAGCGACTAGCGGGGGCAATGAGCAGTTCTTC,CASSLVATSGGNEQFF,.,TRBD2,TRBJ2-1,16,TRBV5-5
TGTGCCAGCAGCTTAAATCTCCCAGATACGCAGTATTTT,CASSLNLPDTQYF,.,.,TRBJ2-3,13,TRBV7-2
TGTGCCAGCAGCTTACTCCGGAGGAACTATGGCTACACCTTC,CASSLLRRNYGYTF,.,.,TRBJ1-2,14,TRBV7-8
TGTGCCAGCAGCGCGGGACAGGGATTGAGCACAGATACGCAGTATTTT,CASSAGQGLSTDTQYF,.,TRBD1,TRBJ2-3,16,TRBV9
TGTGCCAGTAGTATTGGTACAGTTTCTCACAATGAGCAGTTCTTC,CASSIGTVSHNEQFF,.,.,TRBJ2-1,15,TRBV19
TGTGCCAGCAGCGTTCAGGGAGGGGGGGAGACCCAGTACTTC,CASSVQGGGETQYF,once,.,TRBJ2-5,14,TRBV9
TGTGCCAGCAGCTTGAACACCCTCGCCACCCTCCACTTT,CASSLNTLATLHF,.,.,TRBJ1-6,13,TRBV5-6
TGTGCCAGCAGCGCACAGGATAATCAGCCCCAGCATTTT,CASSAQDNQPQHF,few,.,TRBJ1-5,13,TRBV9
TGCGCCAGCAGCTTACATGCAGCGGGAGGGCCCTCAGATACGCAGTATTTT,CASSLHAAGGPSDTQYF,once,TRBD2,TRBJ2-3,17,TRBV5-1
TGTGCCAGCAAGCTTACCGCGGGGTTTAATGAAAAACTGTTTTTT,CASKLTAGFNEKLFF,few,.,TRBJ1-4,15,TRBV7-9
TGTGCCACCGGTCGTGGACAGGGGGCGCGGGAGACCCAGTACTTC,CATGRGQGARETQYF,once,TRBD1,TRBJ2-5,15,TRBV24-1
TGTGCCAGCAGTGCCCGCAGACAAGAGACCCAGTACTTC,CASSARRQETQYF,.,.,TRBJ2-5,13,TRBV6-6
TGTGCCAGCAGCTACCTCGCTGGGGGGACAGATACGCAGTATTTT,CASSYLAGGTDTQYF,once,.,TRBJ2-3,15,TRBV11-2
TGTGCCAGCAGCCAAGCGCTTCCCAGGGTAGGGGCCAACGTCCTGACTTTC,CASSQALPRVGANVLTF,.,.,TRBJ2-6,17,TRBV14
TGTGCCAGCAACCTAAGGGCCGGGGGACTAGCGGGAGGAAACGAGCAGTACTTC,CASNLRAGGLAGGNEQYF,.,TRBD2,TRBJ2-7,18,TRBV28
TGCGCCAGCAGCCAACTACAGACAGGGACCTCCGAGCAGTACTTC,CASSQLQTGTSEQYF,.,TRBD1,TRBJ2-7,15,TRBV4-1
TGTGCCAGCAGCTTAGGGGCCCTAAGGACCCAGTACTTC,CASSLGALRTQYF,.,.,TRBJ2-5,13,TRBV7-9
TGTGCCAGCAGTTTAGTAGCGGGAAGGCAGTACTTC,CASSLVAGRQYF,.,TRBD2,TRBJ2-7,12,TRBV12-3/TRBV12-4
TGCGCCAGCAGCCAGTGGCAGGGGGAGGACTATGGCTACACCTTC,CASSQWQGEDYGYTF,.,TRBD1,TRBJ1-2,15,TRBV4-3
TGTGCCAGCAGCCAAGTTGGGACAGGGGTAAACACCATATATTTT,CASSQVGTGVNTIYF,.,TRBD1,TRBJ1-3,15,TRBV4-2
TGTGCCAGCTCACCCAGGGTGGGAGATACGCAGTATTTT,CASSPRVGDTQYF,.,.,TRBJ2-3,13,TRBV18
TGTGCCAGCAGTAACGCGGGACAGGGTGCCTACGAGCAGTACTTC,CASSNAGQGAYEQYF,.,TRBD1,TRBJ2-7,15,TRBV6-5
TGTGCCAGCAGTTGGACCACCGGGACAGGGAATGCTGAAGCTTTCTTT,CASSWTTGTGNAEAFF,.,TRBD1,TRBJ1-1,16,TRBV6-5
TGTGCCAGCAGTTACCGGGACAGCCGGAATGAGCAGTTCTTC,CASSYRDSRNEQFF,.,TRBD1,TRBJ2-1,14,TRBV27
TGTGCCAGTAGTATAACAGGGACCCGAGAGCAGTACTTC,CASSITGTREQYF,.,.,TRBJ2-7,13,TRBV19
TGTGCCAGCAGGGTTACTGCCGGAAACACCATATATTTT,CASRVTAGNTIYF,once,.,TRBJ1-3,13,TRBV6-5
TGTGCCACCAGCAGAGAGGAGACTGGGGCCAACGTCCTGACTTTC,CATSREETGANVLTF,.,.,TRBJ2-6,15,TRBV15
TGCGCCAGCAGCCAAGACCCCGGCAGGGGAGATGAAGCTTTCTTT,CASSQDPGRGDEAFF,.,.,TRBJ1-1,15,TRBV4-1
TGTGCCAGCAGTTTATCGGGTCAGCCCCAGCATTTT,CASSLSGQPQHF,.,.,TRBJ1-5,12,TRBV12-3/TRBV12-4
TGTGCCAGCAGTGAAAATGGCGGTCCTAATGAAAAACTGTTTTTT,CASSENGGPNEKLFF,.,.,TRBJ1-4,15,TRBV2
TGCGCCAGCAGCTTCCTCCGGGACAGGGGATACGAGCAGTACTTC,CASSFLRDRGYEQYF,.,TRBD1,TRBJ2-7,15,TRBV5-1
TGTGCCAGTAGTATACAGGGTTCATCCAATGAGCAGTTCTTC,CASSIQGSSNEQFF,.,.,TRBJ2-1,14,TRBV19
TGTGCCAGCAGTTTCGCTCGGAGGGGTGGCTACACCTTC,CASSFARRGGYTF,.,.,TRBJ1-2,13,TRBV28
TGTGCCAGCAGACCAGCGAGGGTCGCTGAAGCTTTCTTT,CASRPARVAEAFF,.,.,TRBJ1-1,13,TRBV2
TGTGCCAGCTCACCCACAGGGCAGGTGAACACTGAAGCTTTCTTT,CASSPTGQVNTEAFF,.,.,TRBJ1-1,15,TRBV18
TGTGCCAGCTCTCAGGACAGAGAAATCTACGAGCAGTACTTC,CASSQDREIYEQYF,.,.,TRBJ2-7,14,TRBV18
TGTGCCAGTAGACCCGGGACAGGGCAAACCTACACTGAAGCTTTCTTT,CASRPGTGQTYTEAFF,.,TRBD1,TRBJ1-1,16,TRBV19
TGTGCCAGCAGCTTGGATGGGACAGGGGGCGAGCAGTACTTC,CASSLDGTGGEQYF,.,TRBD1,TRBJ2-7,14,TRBV5-4
TGTGCCAGCAGGGGACTAGCGGGGTACGAGCAGTACTTC,CASRGLAGYEQYF,.,TRBD2,TRBJ2-7,13,TRBV6-5
TGTGCCAGCAGTGCAGCGGGAGGTAGGACAGATACGCAGTATTTT,CASSAAGGRTDTQYF,once,TRBD2,TRBJ2-3,15,TRBV2
TGCGCCAGCAGCCCCCAGGGGGCGTACAATGAGCAGTTCTTC,CASSPQGAYNEQFF,.,TRBD1,TRBJ2-1,14,TRBV5-1
TGTGCCAGTAGTACACAGCGGGAGAACTATCACGAGCAGTACTTC,CASSTQRENYHEQYF,.,TRBD2,TRBJ2-7,15,TRBV19
TGTGCCAGTAGCAAGCCGGGACAGGGGGTGAATGGCTACACCTTC,CASSKPGQGVNGYTF,.,TRBD1,TRBJ1-2,15,TRBV19
TGTGCCAGCATAGGGGCGGGGAATGAGCAGTTCTTC,CASIGAGNEQFF,.,.,TRBJ2-1,12,TRBV6-5
TGTGCCAGCAGTTACGAGACCGGGAGCGTCACAGATACGCAGTATTTT,CASSYETGSVTDTQYF,.,.,TRBJ2-3,16,TRBV6-6
TGCGCCAGCGGACTAGCGGTCCTTGGAGTAGATACGCAGTATTTT,CASGLAVLGVDTQYF,.,TRBD2,TRBJ2-3,15,TRBV5-1
TGTGCCAGCAGCTTCAGGACTAGCGGGGTTTACAATGAGCAGTTCTTC,CASSFRTSGVYNEQFF,.,TRBD2,TRBJ2-1,16,TRBV5-6
TGTGCCAGCAGCCCCAGCAGGGGGGCTTATAGCAATCAGCCCCAGCATTTT,CASSPSRGAYSNQPQHF,.,TRBD1,TRBJ1-5,17,TRBV27
TGTGCCAGCAGTTACGCCCGAGGCAGGGGACAACGAGATACGCAGTATTTT,CASSYARGRGQRDTQYF,once,.,TRBJ2-3,17,TRBV6-2/TRBV6-3
TGTGCCAGCTCACCACCGGCCAGTATCTCCTACGAGCAGTACTTC,CASSPPASISYEQYF,.,.,TRBJ2-7,15,TRBV18
TGTGCCAGCAAACCGAGGGGACAAACAATCTACGAGCAGTACTTC,CASKPRGQTIYEQYF,.,.,TRBJ2-7,15,TRBV11-2
TGCAGTCCTCAACTAGCCGTTGAGCAGTTCTTC,CSPQLAVEQFF,.,.,TRBJ2-1,11,TRBV20-1